This is a list of T cell receptor beta chains from one sample in a study of blood T cell repertoires in COVID-19. Produced via immunoSEQ multiplex PCR; TCRdb's table is partial and in-frame only. The sample lists about 140,000 clones, approximately 86% occurring once. The source material was peripheral blood. The source is a human donor in a cohort sampled during active COVID-19. Both conserved end residues are part of each CDR3. A D gene is named only where the DNA matches it firmly. Size values are once, few and many counts, or a class for expanded clones, and some rows have none.

D: TRBD2; J: TRBJ2-3; size: NA; length: 15; V: TRBV20-1; CDR3: CSASSTSGSGDTQYF; DNA: TGCAGTGCTAGTTCGACTAGCGGGAGTGGAGATACGCAGTATTTT
D: TRBD1; J: TRBJ2-1; size: NA; length: 14; V: TRBV28; CDR3: CASSPSTGGTEQFF; DNA: TGTGCCAGCAGCCCCTCTACAGGGGGCACTGAGCAGTTCTTC
D: TRBD1; J: TRBJ1-2; size: NA; length: 13; V: TRBV25-1; CDR3: CASSPDRGHGYTF; DNA: TGTGCCAGCAGTCCCGACAGGGGGCATGGCTACACCTTC
D: NA; J: TRBJ1-2; size: NA; length: 13; V: TRBV19; CDR3: CATFKNRAYGYTF; DNA: TGTGCCACCTTTAAAAACAGAGCTTATGGCTACACCTTC
D: NA; J: TRBJ1-2; size: NA; length: 16; V: TRBV6-2/TRBV6-3; CDR3: CASSYFLGGSNYGYTF; DNA: TGTGCCAGCAGTTACTTCCTTGGGGGGAGTAACTATGGCTACACCTTC
D: NA; J: TRBJ1-1; size: NA; length: 16; V: TRBV6-5; CDR3: CASSYSIGQGLTEAFF; DNA: TGTGCCAGCAGTTACTCGATCGGCCAGGGGTTAACCGAAGCTTTCTTT
D: TRBD1; J: TRBJ2-3; size: NA; length: 16; V: TRBV9; CDR3: CASSVDPTGHTDTQYF; DNA: TGTGCCAGCAGCGTAGACCCGACAGGGCACACAGATACGCAGTATTTT
D: TRBD1; J: TRBJ1-1; size: many; length: 14; V: TRBV5-1; CDR3: CASSSRGSDTEAFF; DNA: TGCGCCAGCAGCAGCAGGGGGTCCGACACTGAAGCTTTCTTT
D: NA; J: TRBJ2-7; size: NA; length: 15; V: TRBV21-1; CDR3: CASSFRLAPHYEQYF; DNA: TGTGCCAGCAGCTTCCGACTAGCGCCGCACTACGAGCAGTACTTC
D: TRBD2; J: TRBJ2-3; size: few; length: 17; V: TRBV6-2/TRBV6-3; CDR3: CASSRDRLAGGTDTQYF; DNA: TGTGCCAGCAGCCGCGACCGACTAGCGGGGGGGACAGATACGCAGTATTTT
D: NA; J: TRBJ1-1; size: once; length: 13; V: TRBV24-1; CDR3: CATSGARGTEAFF; DNA: TGTGCCACCAGTGGCGCTCGCGGGACTGAAGCTTTCTTT
D: TRBD2; J: TRBJ2-1; size: once; length: 14; V: TRBV15; CDR3: CATSSRTRFNEQFF; DNA: TGTGCCACCAGCAGTCGGACTAGATTCAATGAGCAGTTCTTC
D: NA; J: TRBJ1-5; size: NA; length: 15; V: TRBV4-1; CDR3: CASSQGTDDNQPQHF; DNA: TGCGCCAGCAGCCAAGGGACAGATGACAATCAGCCCCAGCATTTT
D: TRBD1; J: TRBJ2-7; size: NA; length: 13; V: TRBV5-6; CDR3: CASSSQGAREQYF; DNA: TGTGCCAGCAGCTCACAGGGGGCGCGAGAGCAGTACTTC
D: NA; J: TRBJ2-7; size: NA; length: 15; V: TRBV6-2/TRBV6-3; CDR3: CASSPGGGGAYEQYF; DNA: TGTGCCAGCAGCCCCGGAGGGGGGGGCGCCTACGAGCAGTACTTC
D: TRBD1; J: TRBJ2-3; size: NA; length: 14; V: TRBV5-1; CDR3: CASSSRDRGDTQYF; DNA: TGCGCCAGCAGCTCCCGGGACAGGGGAGATACGCAGTATTTT
D: TRBD2; J: TRBJ2-1; size: NA; length: 20; V: TRBV10-2; CDR3: CASTQTGGLAGGPSYNEQFF; DNA: TGCGCCAGCACCCAAACAGGGGGACTAGCGGGAGGCCCGTCCTACAATGAGCAGTTCTTC
D: TRBD1; J: TRBJ1-6; size: NA; length: 17; V: TRBV9; CDR3: CASSATGTAVWNSPLHF; DNA: TGTGCCAGCAGCGCCACCGGGACAGCGGTTTGGAATTCACCCCTCCACTTT
D: TRBD1; J: TRBJ1-1; size: NA; length: 13; V: TRBV28; CDR3: CASSDRGKIEAFF; DNA: TGTGCCAGCTCGGACAGGGGGAAGATTGAAGCTTTCTTT
D: TRBD2; J: TRBJ2-5; size: NA; length: 17; V: TRBV5-1; CDR3: CASSPGLAGGLQETQYF; DNA: TGCGCCAGCAGCCCGGGACTAGCGGGGGGCCTCCAAGAGACCCAGTACTTC
D: NA; J: TRBJ1-1; size: NA; length: 14; V: TRBV6-5; CDR3: CASSLQAANTEAFF; DNA: TGTGCCAGCAGTCTCCAAGCGGCGAACACTGAAGCTTTCTTT
D: NA; J: TRBJ1-1; size: NA; length: 14; V: TRBV28; CDR3: CASSLRSRDTEAFF; DNA: TGTGCCAGCAGTTTACGATCCAGGGACACTGAAGCTTTCTTT
D: TRBD2; J: TRBJ2-7; size: NA; length: 15; V: TRBV7-8; CDR3: CASSGSTSGDYEQYF; DNA: TGTGCCAGCAGCGGATCGACTAGCGGGGACTACGAGCAGTACTTC
D: NA; J: TRBJ2-4; size: NA; length: 15; V: TRBV11-2; CDR3: CASSQGGGLLNIQYF; DNA: TGTGCCAGCAGCCAGGGAGGCGGACTATTAAACATTCAGTACTTC
D: NA; J: TRBJ2-5; size: NA; length: 14; V: TRBV7-3; CDR3: CASSLFGGKETQYF; DNA: TGTGCCAGCAGCTTATTTGGCGGGAAAGAGACCCAGTACTTC
D: NA; J: TRBJ2-1; size: NA; length: 15; V: TRBV27; CDR3: CASSLSRGGIDEQFF; DNA: TGTGCCAGCAGTTTGTCTAGGGGGGGAATCGATGAGCAGTTCTTC
D: NA; J: TRBJ1-6; size: NA; length: 15; V: TRBV3-1/TRBV3-2; CDR3: CASSVGTAYNSPLHF; DNA: TGTGCCAGCAGCGTCGGGACTGCCTATAATTCACCCCTCCACTTT
D: TRBD2; J: TRBJ2-7; size: NA; length: 14; V: TRBV6-5; CDR3: CASRGTSGRQEQYF; DNA: TGTGCCAGCAGAGGGACTAGCGGGAGACAGGAGCAGTACTTC
D: TRBD1; J: TRBJ1-6; size: NA; length: 14; V: TRBV7-9; CDR3: CASSLEGAGSPLHF; DNA: TGTGCCAGCAGCTTAGAGGGGGCCGGCTCACCCCTCCACTTT
D: TRBD2; J: TRBJ2-3; size: NA; length: 15; V: TRBV6-2/TRBV6-3; CDR3: CASSYSGGGRNTQYF; DNA: TGTGCCAGCAGTTACTCAGGCGGGGGACGCAATACGCAGTATTTT
D: TRBD1; J: TRBJ2-3; size: once; length: 17; V: TRBV5-1; CDR3: CASSFMDRVGSTDTQYF; DNA: TGCGCCAGCAGCTTTATGGACAGGGTTGGTAGCACAGATACGCAGTATTTT
D: NA; J: TRBJ2-5; size: NA; length: 14; V: TRBV11-2; CDR3: CASAFSRGQETQYF; DNA: TGTGCCAGCGCCTTCTCTCGGGGGCAAGAGACCCAGTACTTC
D: TRBD2; J: TRBJ2-7; size: NA; length: 15; V: TRBV7-9; CDR3: CASSLGGGSTYEQYF; DNA: TGTGCCAGCAGCTTAGGGGGGGGATCGACCTACGAGCAGTACTTC
D: TRBD1; J: TRBJ1-1; size: medium-sized; length: 13; V: TRBV19; CDR3: CASSFDRGGEAFF; DNA: TGTGCCAGTAGTTTTGACAGGGGTGGTGAAGCTTTCTTT
D: NA; J: TRBJ1-1; size: NA; length: 15; V: TRBV28; CDR3: CASGGGGASSTEAFF; DNA: TGTGCCAGCGGCGGGGGAGGCGCCTCTAGCACTGAAGCTTTCTTT
D: TRBD2; J: TRBJ2-1; size: NA; length: 17; V: TRBV7-9; CDR3: CASSPNVAGGSYNEQFF; DNA: TGTGCCAGCAGCCCTAACGTGGCGGGGGGATCCTACAATGAGCAGTTCTTC
D: NA; J: TRBJ2-1; size: once; length: 13; V: TRBV7-3; CDR3: CASSPHTYNEQFF; DNA: TGTGCCAGCAGCCCTCACACATACAATGAGCAGTTCTTC
D: TRBD2; J: TRBJ2-5; size: NA; length: 15; V: TRBV19; CDR3: CASSPRTSGQETQYF; DNA: TGTGCCAGTAGTCCCAGGACTAGCGGGCAAGAGACCCAGTACTTC
D: NA; J: TRBJ1-2; size: NA; length: 13; V: TRBV27; CDR3: CASSRTPLYGYTF; DNA: TGTGCCAGCAGCCGCACACCGCTCTATGGCTACACCTTC
D: TRBD2; J: TRBJ2-7; size: NA; length: 15; V: TRBV19; CDR3: CASSTQPGGIYEQYF; DNA: TGTGCCAGTAGTACCCAGCCGGGAGGGATCTACGAGCAGTACTTC
D: NA; J: TRBJ1-2; size: NA; length: 15; V: TRBV2; CDR3: CASSEDSSYYYGYTF; DNA: TGTGCCAGCAGTGAAGACAGCTCATACTACTATGGCTACACCTTC
D: TRBD2; J: TRBJ2-5; size: NA; length: 16; V: TRBV5-8; CDR3: CASSLTGTRGLETQYF; DNA: TGTGCCAGCAGCTTGACCGGGACTAGGGGTTTAGAGACCCAGTACTTC
D: TRBD2; J: TRBJ2-1; size: NA; length: 15; V: TRBV7-9; CDR3: CASSLGRGAYNEQFF; DNA: TGTGCCAGCAGCTTAGGGCGGGGGGCCTACAATGAGCAGTTCTTC
D: TRBD1; J: TRBJ2-3; size: NA; length: 18; V: TRBV5-5; CDR3: CASSLVPQVGGRTDTQYF; DNA: TGTGCCAGCAGCTTGGTCCCCCAGGTAGGGGGCCGCACAGATACGCAGTATTTT
D: NA; J: TRBJ1-1; size: NA; length: 12; V: TRBV29-1; CDR3: CSVGAMNTEAFF; DNA: TGCAGCGTGGGAGCGATGAACACTGAAGCTTTCTTT
D: TRBD1; J: TRBJ2-1; size: NA; length: 17; V: TRBV10-1; CDR3: CASSPGQYPATNNEQFF; DNA: TGCGCCAGCAGTCCGGGACAGTACCCAGCGACAAACAATGAGCAGTTCTTC
D: NA; J: TRBJ2-7; size: NA; length: 11; V: TRBV2; CDR3: CASKSSYEQYF; DNA: TGTGCCAGCAAGAGCTCCTACGAGCAGTACTTC
D: TRBD2; J: TRBJ2-1; size: NA; length: 16; V: TRBV9; CDR3: CASSGPAGASYNEQFF; DNA: TGTGCCAGCAGCGGACCCGCGGGAGCTTCCTACAATGAGCAGTTCTTC
D: TRBD2; J: TRBJ2-3; size: once; length: 18; V: TRBV7-9; CDR3: CASSLVSGRADDTDTQYF; DNA: TGTGCCAGCAGCTTAGTTAGCGGGAGGGCCGACGACACAGATACGCAGTATTTT
D: NA; J: TRBJ1-6; size: NA; length: 15; V: TRBV28; CDR3: CASNPGGSADSPLHF; DNA: TGTGCCAGCAACCCGGGGGGATCTGCGGATTCACCCCTCCACTTT
D: NA; J: TRBJ2-2; size: few; length: 15; V: TRBV7-9; CDR3: CASSLGQSGTGELFF; DNA: TGTGCCAGCAGCTTAGGGCAGTCTGGCACCGGGGAGCTGTTTTTT
D: TRBD2; J: TRBJ2-5; size: NA; length: 14; V: TRBV24-1; CDR3: CATKERGGGETQYF; DNA: TGTGCCACCAAAGAGCGGGGGGGCGGGGAGACCCAGTACTTC